This T cell receptor beta chain comes out of a study of T cell responses to AZD1222 COVID-19 vaccine. Study-level findings and limits: The donor group comprised mostly white British people and more females; the analysis possibly underestimated clonal diversity. Spike-specific TCR breadth and depth both grew after two AZD1222 doses. No repertoire was sampled before or during the peak T cell response, only after it.

Method: immunoSEQ multiplex PCR; TCRdb's copy keeps in-frame clones and lacks some. Seen here are 90,000 to 150,000 clones, 80% to 90% observed once, and the top ten hold 0.95% to 1.5%. Worth noting for this clone: Its antigen is still unknown.

Sequenced here: peripheral blood, sampled on day 0 of AZD1222 vaccination. The sequence was obtained from an adult in good health.

This CDR3 reads CAISELGGRTEAFF. CDR3 DNA: TGTGCCATCAGTGAGCTTGGGGGAAGGACTGAAGCTTTCTTT. This sequence joins TRBV10-3 and TRBJ1-1, with D possibly TRBD1 on 5 matching bases. The germline V gene encodes CDR1 ENHRY and CDR2 SYGVKD. Trimming took 2 bases from V and 5 from J, leaving 12 bases between them. There are 14 residues in the CDR3.